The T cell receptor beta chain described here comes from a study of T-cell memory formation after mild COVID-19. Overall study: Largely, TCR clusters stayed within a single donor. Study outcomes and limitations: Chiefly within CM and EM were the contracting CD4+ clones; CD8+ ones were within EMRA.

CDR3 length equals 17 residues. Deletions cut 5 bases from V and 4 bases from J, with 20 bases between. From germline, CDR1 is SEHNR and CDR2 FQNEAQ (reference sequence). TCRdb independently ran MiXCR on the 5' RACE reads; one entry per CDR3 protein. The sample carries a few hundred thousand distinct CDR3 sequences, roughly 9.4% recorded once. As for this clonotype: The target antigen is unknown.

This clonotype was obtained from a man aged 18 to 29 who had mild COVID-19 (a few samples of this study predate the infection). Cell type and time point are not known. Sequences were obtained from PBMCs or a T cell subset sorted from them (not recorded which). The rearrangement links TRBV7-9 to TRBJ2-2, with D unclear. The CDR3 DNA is TGTGCCAGCAGCCCCCCCCGGCGAGTCCCCCTCACCGGGGAGCTGTTTTTT. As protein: CASSPPRRVPLTGELFF.